This entry lists 29 T cell receptor beta chains sequenced from one sample in a study of blood T cells in healthy people across ages. For the second PCR, which ran for roughly 7 to 11 cycles, a sample-barcoded 5' primer and a J-beta primer mix were used. Via MiXCR, TCRdb re-called the 5' RACE reads, giving one row per CDR3 protein. Here the sample spans approximately 770,000 distinct CDR3 sequences, roughly 60% being singletons. Sequenced input: blood. These receptors originate from a man aged 25-40 years in good health.

This clonotype has more than one count but fewer than ten. The rearrangement joins TRBV10-3 to TRBJ2-5, with no clear D. In germline, CDR1 is ENHRY, CDR2 SYGVKD. Trimming shortened V by 2 bases and J by 2 bases, and 9 bases separated the two germline ends. The CDR3 contains 14 residues. The DNA of the CDR3 is TGTGCCATCAGTGAGGCCGGGCAGCAAGAGACCCAGTACTTC. This translates into CAISEAGQQETQYF.

V is TRBV5-1 and J is TRBJ2-5; D is unresolved. TRBJ2-7 explains the end of the DNA better; the J call may be wrong. The CDR3 loop spans 14 amino acids. CDR1 is SGHRS and CDR2 is YFSETQ in the germline V gene. The CDR3 protein is CASSLQPGSYEQYF. The DNA of the CDR3 is TGCGCCAGCAGCTTGCAGCCAGGCTCGTACGAGCAGTACTTC.

The V and J genes are TRBV20-1 and TRBJ2-1; D possibly corresponds to TRBD1 (6 bases). V dropped 3 bases and J dropped 9 bases, with 18 bases sitting between them. This CDR3 has 14 residues. The germline V gene encodes CDR1 DFQATT and CDR2 SNEGSKA (reference sequence). Here the CDR3 reads CSASAGARRPEQFF. The CDR3 DNA reads as TGCAGTGCTAGTGCAGGGGCAAGGCGGCCTGAGCAGTTCTTC.

The V and J genes are TRBV20-1 and TRBJ2-7, with a possible D match to TRBD2 (5 bases). Germline assignment: CDR1 DFQATT and CDR2 SNEGSKA (reference sequence). Trimming shortened V by 0 bases and J by 5 bases, and 14 bases separated the two germline ends. The CDR3 runs 14 residues. Written as DNA, the CDR3 is TGCAGTGCTAGAGACAGGAGGCTTGGCAACGAGCAGTACTTC. This translates into CSARDRRLGNEQYF.

The table lists this clonotype with a few counts. V gene TRBV21-1 combines with J gene TRBJ1-5; the D segment call TRBD1 is taken from the table without a DNA check. TRBV21-1 is termed a pseudogene. This CDR3 has 17 residues. The CDR3 nucleotides are TGTGCCAGCAGCAAAATGGGACAGGGAGATAGCAATCAGCCCCAGCATTTT. Translating gives CASSKMGQGDSNQPQHF.

This clonotype was found once. The chain is built from TRBV5-1 and TRBJ1-4, with a tentative D call TRBD1 (6 bases). V lost 2 bases to trimming and J lost 9 bases, with 17 bases between them. Germline values: CDR1 SGHRS, CDR2 YFSETQ. The CDR3 loop spans 15 amino acids. The DNA of the CDR3 is TGCGCCAGCAGCTTAGGGACACTGCGTTCTAAAAAACTGTTTTTT. Amino acid sequence: CASSLGTLRSKKLFF.

The chain is built from TRBV3-1 and TRBJ2-7; D unclear. Germline loops: CDR1 LGHDT, CDR2 YNNKEL (reference sequence). The CDR3 totals 14 residues. Trimming took off 1 base at V and 3 bases at J, with 10 bases between the two ends. This CDR3 reads CASSQVVSFYEQYF. CDR3 sequence (DNA): TGTGCCAGCAGCCAAGTCGTCAGTTTCTACGAGCAGTACTTC.

This clonotype was seen a few times. The chain couples TRBV4-2 to TRBJ2-5; 7 bases align to TRBD2. Germline V gene data show CDR1 as LGHNA and CDR2 as YNFKEQ. This CDR3 spans 16 amino acids. J gave up 1 base and V 1 base, and 6 bases lay outside the gene matches. The CDR3 here is CASSQAGEGPQETQYF. As DNA, the CDR3 is TGTGCCAGCAGCCAAGCTGGGGAGGGCCCCCAAGAGACCCAGTACTTC.

V gene TRBV3-1 combines with J gene TRBJ2-1; 9 bases are shared with TRBD2. Germline CDR1 reads LGHDT; CDR2 reads YNNKEL (reference sequence). Trimming removed 0 bases from V and 5 bases from J; junction bases left unmatched: 8. The CDR3 consists of 17 residues. CDR3 residues: CASSQDLLAGVDNEQFF. The DNA for the CDR3 is TGTGCCAGCAGCCAAGATCTCTTAGCGGGAGTCGACAATGAGCAGTTCTTC.

The chain is built from TRBV10-3 and TRBJ1-2; D is undetermined. This CDR3 comprises 14 residues. Trimming removed 2 bases at V and 3 bases at J, with 10 bases between. Germline lookup yields CDR1 ENHRY and CDR2 SYGVKD. The DNA of the CDR3 is TGTGCCATCAGTGAGACCTCCTCAGACTATGGCTACACCTTC. It is translated as CAISETSSDYGYTF.

This clonotype was detected a few times. This chain connects TRBV20-1 to TRBJ2-1; TRBD2 matches at 10 bases. The V gene's germline CDR1 is DFQATT and CDR2 SNEGSKA (reference sequence). With V trimmed by 6 bases and J by 7 bases, 12 bases remained unmatched. This CDR3 contains 15 residues. In nucleotides, the CDR3 is TGCAGTGCCCCGCCGCTAGCGGGAGTGGGGAATGAGCAGTTCTTC. Protein product: CSAPPLAGVGNEQFF.

The chain carries TRBV11-2 and TRBJ2-1; D is unresolved. The CDR3 extends over 14 amino acids. Germline values: CDR1 SGHAT, CDR2 FQNNGV. Trimming cost V 6 bases and J 0 bases, with 9 bases left between them. In DNA form, the CDR3 reads TGTGCCAGCAGGGAGCACAACTCCTACAATGAGCAGTTCTTC. It encodes CASREHNSYNEQFF.

This clonotype turned up a few times. J is TRBJ2-1 and V is TRBV7-3; 13 bases are shared with TRBD2. Germline V gene data show CDR1 as SGHTA and CDR2 as FQGTGA. The CDR3 contains 17 residues. After removal of 5 bases from V and 7 bases from J, the junction contained 11 bases not matched to a gene. This CDR3 reads CASSEKPGLAGKNEQFF. The CDR3 coding sequence is TGTGCCAGCAGCGAGAAACCGGGACTAGCGGGAAAGAATGAGCAGTTCTTC. Full variable domain (rest looked up from reference TRBV7-3 and TRBJ2-1): GAGVSQTPSNKVTEKGKYVELRCDPISGHTALYWYRQSLGQGPEFLIYFQGTGAADDSGLPNDRFFAVRPEGSVSTLKIQRTERGDSAVYLCASSEKPGLAGKNEQFFGPGTRLTVL.

The chain links TRBV7-9 to TRBJ2-2; 8 nucleotides match TRBD2. V lost 5 bases, J lost 1 base, and 6 bases stayed unmatched. The germline gives CDR1 SEHNR, CDR2 FQNEAQ (reference sequence). This CDR3 has 16 residues. The CDR3, as DNA: TGTGCCAGCAGCCCCCATAGCGGGGAGAACACCGGGGAGCTGTTTTTT. Its protein product is CASSPHSGENTGELFF.

V usage is TRBV7-2 and J usage is TRBJ2-1; 11 nucleotides line up with TRBD2. The ends lost 0 bases at V and 5 bases at J; junction bases unmatched: 6. Germline V gene data show CDR1 as SGHTA and CDR2 as FQGNSA. The CDR3 consists of 17 residues. CDR3 in amino acids: CASSLASGRAPNNEQFF. The CDR3 nucleotides are TGTGCCAGCAGCTTAGCTAGCGGGAGGGCACCCAACAATGAGCAGTTCTTC. The variable domain in full, completed from reference TRBV7-2 and TRBJ2-1, reads GAGVSQSPSNKVTEKGKDVELRCDPISGHTALYWYRQSLGQGLEFLIYFQGNSAPDKSGLPSDRFSAERTGGSVSTLTIQRTQQEDSAVYLCASSLASGRAPNNEQFFGPGTRLTVL.

The J gene is TRBJ2-3, the V gene TRBV10-2; unclear D gene. The CDR3 has 14 amino acids. V lost 10 bases and J 2 bases, leaving 16 bases between the germline ends. Germline V gene data show CDR1 as WSHSY and CDR2 as SAAADI. CDR3 protein: CATLNLGVTDTQYF. The CDR3 DNA is TGCGCCACCCTAAACCTGGGCGTCACAGATACGCAGTATTTT.

A single count supports this clonotype. The chain uses TRBV6-6 and TRBJ2-5, with 11 bases that match TRBD2. The CDR3 length is 16 residues. After removal of 7 bases from V and 4 bases from J, the junction contained 11 bases not matched to a gene. Germline CDR1 MNHNY, CDR2 SVGAGI (reference sequence). The DNA of the CDR3 is TGTGCCAGCACCCTTGGACTAGCGGGTGAGGGAGAGACCCAGTACTTC. Its protein is CASTLGLAGEGETQYF.

About this clonotype: Sequence at one end of the junction differs from germline and may be a read error. This sequence joins TRBV7-9 and TRBJ2-1; possible D gene TRBD2, 5 bases. CDR3 size: 16 residues. Germline V gene lookup returns CDR1 SEHNR and CDR2 FQNEAQ (reference sequence). The CDR3 protein is CASTLVRGELYNEQFF. In DNA form, the CDR3 reads TGTGCCAGCACCTTAGTCCGGGGAGAGCTCTACAATGAGCAGTTCTTC.

The genes are TRBV3-1 and TRBJ2-5; 8 bases map to TRBD2. CDR1 and CDR2 (germline): LGHDT, YNNKEL (reference sequence). Trimming cost V 6 bases and J 3 bases; bases outside gene matches: 12. This CDR3 is 16 amino acids long. The CDR3: CASREGPSGRKETQYF. CDR3 in DNA: TGTGCCAGCAGGGAGGGGCCTAGCGGGCGTAAAGAGACCCAGTACTTC.

CDR3 region: CASSKTGTSSSYEQYF. The CDR3 DNA reads as TGTGCCAGCAGTAAGACCGGGACTAGTAGCTCCTACGAGCAGTACTTC. This sequence joins TRBV6-5 and TRBJ2-7; 8 nucleotides align to TRBD2. CDR3 length: 16 residues. The germline V gene has CDR1 MNHEY and CDR2 SVGAGI. Unmatched junction bases numbered 9, after V lost 5 bases and J lost 0 bases.

This chain uses TRBV7-2 with TRBJ2-3; 7 bases fit TRBD2. V gave up 1 base and J gave up 3 bases; unmatched junction bases: 10. Germline CDR1 reads SGHTA; CDR2 reads FQGNSA. The CDR3 loop spans 17 amino acids. DNA for the CDR3: TGTGCCAGCAGCTTAGGGGCGGCGGGAGTTAAAACAGATACGCAGTATTTT. Translating it yields CASSLGAAGVKTDTQYF.

V gene TRBV7-8 combines with J gene TRBJ1-2, with TRBD1 as a possible D gene (6 bases). V shed 1 base and J shed 1 base, with 13 bases lying between them. Germline V gene lookup returns CDR1 SGHVS and CDR2 FQNEAQ. The CDR3 covers 16 residues. CDR3 loop: CASSLEGGLVNYGYTF. CDR3 sequence (DNA): TGTGCCAGCAGCTTAGAGGGGGGGCTGGTTAACTATGGCTACACCTTC.

The rearrangement joins TRBV7-9 to TRBJ2-3, with a weak D call TRBD2 (7 bases). V lost 5 bases to trimming and J lost 4 bases, with 16 bases between them. The CDR3 contains 15 residues. The germline V gene encodes CDR1 SEHNR and CDR2 FQNEAQ (reference sequence). CDR3 bases: TGTGCCAGCAGCAATAAGGGGGGGGCAGCAGATACGCAGTATTTT. Protein sequence: CASSNKGGAADTQYF.

About this clonotype: The CDR3 end shows no conserved phenylalanine or tryptophan, and so a read error is likely. The limits of the CDR3 on the DNA are not certain, so only TCRdb's listed CDR3 is given. The chain employs TRBV30 and TRBJ2-7; TRBD1 was called by the table and not checked on the DNA. The CDR3 adds up to 14 amino acids, both ends counted. CDR1 and CDR2 from the germline V gene are GTSNPN and SVGIG (reference sequence). This CDR3 is CVWTPLGSSYERYL.

The chain carries TRBV7-2 and TRBJ2-7, with 8 bases identical to TRBD1. V was clipped by 3 bases and J by 3 bases; unmatched bases: 7. Germline loops: CDR1 SGHTA, CDR2 FQGNSA. There are 15 residues in the CDR3. The CDR3 loop reads CASSFGTGIGYEQYF. The CDR3 nucleotides are TGTGCCAGCAGCTTTGGGACAGGAATTGGCTACGAGCAGTACTTC.

The rearrangement joins TRBV7-2 to TRBJ2-7; 10 positions agree with TRBD2. Germline lookup yields CDR1 SGHTA and CDR2 FQGNSA. There are 15 residues in the CDR3. Trimming cost V 5 bases and J 3 bases; bases outside gene matches: 7. The CDR3 loop reads CASSLKREGLYEQYF. The DNA for the CDR3 is TGTGCCAGCAGCCTTAAGCGGGAGGGCCTCTACGAGCAGTACTTC. The full variable domain, with the rest looked up from reference TRBV7-2 and TRBJ2-7, is GAGVSQSPSNKVTEKGKDVELRCDPISGHTALYWYRQSLGQGLEFLIYFQGNSAPDKSGLPSDRFSAERTGGSVSTLTIQRTQQEDSAVYLCASSLKREGLYEQYFGPGTRLTVT.

The chain uses TRBV20-1 and TRBJ2-1; perhaps TRBD2 as D (5 bases). V lost 6 bases, J lost 7 bases, and 16 bases lay in between. Looked up from germline, CDR1 is DFQATT and CDR2 is SNEGSKA (reference sequence). This CDR3 has 13 amino acids. Here the CDR3 DNA reads TGCAGTGCAGCTAGCAGAGCCCAGAATGAGCAGTTCTTC. It codes for CSAASRAQNEQFF.

The chain uses TRBV18 and TRBJ2-1, with 9 bases identical to TRBD2. J gave up 7 bases and V 6 bases, and 10 bases lay outside the gene matches. The CDR3 extends over 15 amino acids. Germline CDR1 and CDR2: KGHSH and LQKENI. CDR3 protein: CASSPVAGVRNEQFF. For the CDR3, the DNA is TGTGCCAGCTCCCCGGTAGCGGGAGTGAGGAATGAGCAGTTCTTC.

The rearrangement joins TRBV12-3 or TRBV12-4 to TRBJ1-6, with D possibly matching TRBD1 (5 bases). Trimming took 7 bases from V and 7 from J, leaving 17 bases between them. This CDR3 is built from 15 residues. The CDR3 spells CASTLGGTWNSPLHF. The CDR3 DNA reads as TGTGCCAGCACCCTTGGGGGGACTTGGAATTCACCCCTCCACTTT.